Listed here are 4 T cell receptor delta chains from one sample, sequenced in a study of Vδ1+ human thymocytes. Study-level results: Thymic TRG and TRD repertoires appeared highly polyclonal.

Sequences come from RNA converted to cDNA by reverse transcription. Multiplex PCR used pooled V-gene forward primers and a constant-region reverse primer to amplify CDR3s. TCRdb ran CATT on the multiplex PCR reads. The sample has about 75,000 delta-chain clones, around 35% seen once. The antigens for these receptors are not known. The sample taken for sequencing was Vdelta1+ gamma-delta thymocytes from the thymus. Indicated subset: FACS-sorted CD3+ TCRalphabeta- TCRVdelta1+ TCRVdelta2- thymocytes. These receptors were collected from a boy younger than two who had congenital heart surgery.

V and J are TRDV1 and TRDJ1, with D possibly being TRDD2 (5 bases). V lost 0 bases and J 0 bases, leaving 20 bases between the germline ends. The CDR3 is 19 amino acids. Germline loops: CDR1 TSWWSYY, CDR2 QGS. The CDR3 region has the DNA TGTGCTCTTGGGGAACTATTCCGGTTCCCCTTCACTGACACCGATAAACTCATCTTT. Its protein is CALGELFRFPFTDTDKLIF.

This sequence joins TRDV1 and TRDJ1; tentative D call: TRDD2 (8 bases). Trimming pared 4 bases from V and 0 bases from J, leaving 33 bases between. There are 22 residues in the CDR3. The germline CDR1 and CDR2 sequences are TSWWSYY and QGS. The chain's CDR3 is CALGAPTFLYWGQGGNTDKLIF. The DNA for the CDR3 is TGTGCTCTTGGGGCACCAACCTTCCTATACTGGGGCCAAGGAGGCAACACCGATAAACTCATCTTT.

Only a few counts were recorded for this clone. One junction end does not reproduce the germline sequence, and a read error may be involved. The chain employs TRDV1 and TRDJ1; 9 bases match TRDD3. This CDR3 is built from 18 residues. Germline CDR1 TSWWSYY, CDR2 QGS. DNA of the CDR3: TGTGCTCTTGGGCTTACCTACCGGACTGGGGGACCCACCGATAAACCCATCTTT. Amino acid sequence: CALGLTYRTGGPTDKPIF.

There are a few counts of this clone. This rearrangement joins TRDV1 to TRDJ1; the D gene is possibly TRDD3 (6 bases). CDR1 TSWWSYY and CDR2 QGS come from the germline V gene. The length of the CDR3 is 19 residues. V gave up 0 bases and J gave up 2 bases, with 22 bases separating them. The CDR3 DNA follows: TGTGCTCTTGGGGAACTGTCGGCTCCCTGGGGCCGAGGGACCGATAAACTCATCTTT. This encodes CALGELSAPWGRGTDKLIF.